Sequencing of this TCR beta chain was carried out in a study of cytomegalovirus exposure and HLA in healthy donors (dated by TCRdb to the late 2010s). Background for the entire study: According to an earlier analysis of a few hundred of the donors, 150 million to 200 million T cells yielded some 120 million unique TCR beta sequences and 276 Gb of sequence data. An early release that covered some 630 HLA-typed donors contained around 300 gigabases of sequencing data and 85 million to 100 million unique TCR sequences. Of the roughly 400 genotyped donors, 65% to 90% fell in the genetic ancestry cluster associated with self-reported Caucasian donors. The aim of the study was to test whether cataloging public T cell receptors could identify signatures of past pathogen exposure. The T cell repertoires of 666 subjects were profiled by immunosequencing and related to cytomegalovirus serostatus. Along with the approximately 700-subject first cohort, a separate validation cohort of more than 90 different subjects was used. The study combined high-throughput TCR immunosequencing, statistical association of individual TCRs with disease status, and machine learning to predict cytomegalovirus infection status. To study patterns of TCR occurrence, a later analysis re-analyzed previously published TCR beta repertoires from under 750 donors and added high-resolution HLA genotyping. In the later analysis, no new phenotypic data were used to find candidate immune exposures; instead, reliance was placed on TCR beta sequences and their occurrence across donors. To decide whether each TCR beta V gene segment behaved as functional or pseudogenic, an earlier analysis of some 540 of the donors relied on high-throughput TCR beta sequencing. Donor age, sex, ethnicity and CMV serostatus were collected together with the repertoire data. A later genetic analysis took genome-wide SNP genotypes for about three fifths of the 666 donors and used that subset as a discovery cohort. Every discovery cohort repertoire had been produced on one sequencing platform. Both class I and class II loci were covered by HLA typing, at four-digit resolution. The number of donors typed differed by locus, with about 629-630 for A, B, C, DRB1 and DQB1, roughly 520 for DQA1, some 570 for DPA1, and under 490 for DPB1. About five DR-DQ haplotypes were handled as single units for association and clustering because linkage in the cohort was strong. Among a few hundred genotyped donors of the cohort, an average of approximately 250,000 unique TCR beta nucleotide sequences were sequenced per donor, roughly 20% of them non-productive.

The library was made by the immunoSEQ multiplex PCR assay. For the multiplex PCR, a mixture combining 60 forward primers for TCR Vbeta segments and 13 reverse primers for TCR Jbeta segments was used. The CDR3 region of rearranged TCR beta genes was amplified from genomic DNA by a multiplex PCR assay. Amplified TCR beta libraries were sequenced as 87-base-pair reads on the Illumina HiSeq System. Per the source publication's procedure: In a later analysis, tens of millions of unique TCR beta chains were counted across the approximately 670 repertoires, and approximately 11 million of these chains were shared by at least two donors. Raw reads were error-corrected and collapsed into unique sequences by a nearest-neighbor algorithm in which closely related sequences were merged to remove PCR and sequencing errors. Alignment of CDR3 sequences to IMGT reference sequences was used to assign V, D and J gene segments. For a sequence to be retained, a match of at least six nucleotides to both a V gene segment and a J gene segment was required. Rearrangements were called productive when the CDR3 lacked stop codons and stayed in frame with V and J; all others were non-productive. CDR3 was defined by IMGT convention, running from the second conserved V-encoded cysteine to the conserved J-encoded phenylalanine. Sequences without an unambiguous match to a single V gene segment were excluded from the earlier analysis of a few hundred of the donors. An earlier analysis of several hundred of the donors called V segments functional above 56.7% productive rearrangements and segregating when the between-donor standard deviation exceeded 5%. A statistical classification framework was built for diagnosing cytomegalovirus status from the catalog of TCR beta chain sequences. In a later analysis, V and J genes were assigned by comparing TCR nucleotide sequences against IMGT/GENE-DB human TR gene sequences. A later analysis assigned CDR3 sequences and most-parsimonious VDJ recombination scenarios with the TCRdist pipeline. In a later analysis, each TCR beta chain was defined by its CDR3 amino acid sequence together with its V-gene family, and reads without a unique V-gene family were excluded. As a way to deal with suspected cross-contamination and a sequencing artifact, a later analysis dropped roughly 600 nucleotide sequences that were highly shared and had low generation probability. A later analysis calculated a clonal expansion index for each public chain from normalized within-repertoire ranks of inferred template counts. In a later analysis, generation probabilities were computed using a VDJ recombination model fitted to out-of-frame rearrangements, and the results were checked against IGoR. Hypergeometric tests were used in a later analysis to score TCR-TCR, TCR-HLA and TCR-CMV co-occurrence, with a repertoire-size bias correction applied to the TCR pairs. In a later analysis, false discovery rates were estimated by permuting HLA or CMV assignments 20 times. In a later analysis, co-occurring TCRs were grouped using DBSCAN, with TCRdist sequence similarity added in when clustering inside HLA-allele-positive subsets. Repertoires with fewer than 30,000 or more than 120,000 public chains were left out of co-occurrence clustering, as were a handful of repertoires with anomalous nucleotide sharing. TCRdb mirrors the immuneACCESS table, restricted to in-frame sequences. Some clones are absent from its copies; in checked studies, under half trace to an unresolved V gene, and the reason for the others is unknown. V, J and clone size reflect that table, while D and trimming were determined from the DNA. Recorded for this sample are 150,000 or so clones; around 10% of them occurred a single time. The ten largest clones represent less than 2% of the sample.

The study at large found these results: Only TCR beta chains were sequenced in this cohort, and the absence of alpha or paired-chain data limited detectable features. Linkage disequilibrium might explain the correlated functional status among segregating V segments, but an unknown experimental factor could not be ruled out. In a later analysis, TCR association rates were found to vary across HLA loci, with the most associated TCRs seen for DRB1 alleles and the fewest for HLA-C alleles. HLA typing was unavailable for some donors at each locus, so association tests used only the typed subset. A further reported finding was that TCR beta sequences accurately predicted the HLA-A and HLA-B alleles for most subjects in the first cohort. Most CMV-associated TCR beta chains appeared to be HLA-restricted in a later analysis, and the HLA associations seemed to be driven largely by CMV exposure. Strong co-occurrence of HLA alleles, especially DR and DQ, made assigning TCR associations to individual alleles difficult. Three of the identified cytomegalovirus-associated TCR beta chains were confirmed in vitro to be specific for cytomegalovirus antigens. According to a later genetic analysis, donors in an Asian-associated ancestry cluster had fewer N-insertions in productive TCRs than the approximately 650-donor mean. In a later genetic analysis, a missense DCLRE1C variant was associated with V-gene and J-gene trimming of TCR beta chains, and the association was replicated in an independent cohort. In a later analysis, around 17,000 TCR beta sequences were associated with specific HLA alleles at a false discovery rate of 0.05. The presence/absence analyses assumed that sequencing depth was roughly uniform across donors, and that assumption may not be true. It was suggested by the authors that the approach could potentially be generalized to other disease states and immunological phenotypes. Broadly in line with IMGT annotations, most TCR beta V segments showed up in productive rearrangements about 87% or about 30% of the time in an earlier analysis of some 590 of the donors. A later analysis reported that several top co-occurrence clusters appeared linked to parvovirus B19, influenza, CMV and Epstein-Barr virus. In the study, about 150 TCR beta chains were listed as associated with cytomegalovirus. The classifier was reported to diagnose cytomegalovirus status with high specificity and sensitivity in both the original cohort and the validation cohort. Compared with equally common non-associated chains, HLA-associated TCR beta chains in a later analysis were more clonally expanded and had lower generation probabilities. For the cohort, immune exposure information was limited to CMV serostatus. The sequencing pipeline was judged likely to have produced a cluster of highly shared sequence variants as a technical artifact. While some public TCRs were present in many individuals, most TCR sequences turned up only very rarely across donors. Because counts were too low, under 20 rarely observed V segments, including chromosome 9 orphons, were left out of the earlier analysis of some 600 of the donors. Some IMGT-functional V segments, including TRBV6-2 and TRBV6-3, could not be distinguished by the 87-base-pair reads and were therefore excluded.

The cohort consisted of hundreds of healthy bone marrow donors. All cohort members were sampled while nominally healthy, although unrecorded immune exposures were likely present. The donor tested CMV seronegative, placing the donor among the 350 or so seronegative members of the cohort. Every donor gave a peripheral blood sample, and the peripheral blood mononuclear cells from that sample were used for TCR beta sequencing. Genomic DNA extraction from the blood cell samples was performed with the Qiagen DNeasy Blood Extraction Kit. Details on this clone: This clone's antigen is unknown. Per-base quality was not reported, and no clone a single base away is much larger than it.

The CDR3 spans 13 residues, from the cysteine through the phenylalanine. Only the CDR3 DNA stays, 39 bases, in frame from base 1. The germline V and J ends show losses of 8 bases and 3 bases respectively, and no gene match explains 7 bases of the junction. For CDR1 and CDR2, the germline V gene (reference sequence) lists GTSNPN and SVGIG. In this chain, TRBV30 is recombined with TRBJ1-5; 7 bases in between match TRBD1. The sequence derives from a man in his forties or fifties in good health and CMV-seronegative. Sequencing input: PBMCs. The sequenced DNA is TGTGCCCGATCGACAGGGATCAATCAGCCCCAGCATTTT. This is translated as CARSTGINQPQHF.